Listed below are T cell receptor beta chains from one sample, sequenced in a study of cytomegalovirus exposure and HLA in healthy donors. Produced via immunoSEQ multiplex PCR; TCRdb's table is partial and in-frame only. Seen here are around 100,000 clones, around 77% observed once, and the top ten hold 5.4%. The specimen was PBMCs. The receptor source for this set is a woman in her 30s in good health and CMV-seropositive. The CDR3 runs from the conserved cysteine through the conserved F or W. The order of the fields is clone size, V gene, CDR3 protein. Clone size appears in some rows only: once, few, many, or a class for an expanded clone.

- | TRBV4-1 | CASNEEVRGADTQYF
few | TRBV27 | CASSLGLAGGITGELFF
- | TRBV12-5 | CASGLVGTSGKNEQFF
- | TRBV5-6 | CASSRGGLSGNTIYF
- | TRBV6-1 | CASRTGTVNQPQHF
- | TRBV19 | CASRSWQSNTEAFF
- | TRBV6-1 | CASRGWEVNNSPLHF
many | TRBV18 | CASNPGQGGEKLFF
- | TRBV6-5 | CASSRGSTEAFF
- | TRBV19 | CASNQGRDQPQHF
- | TRBV19 | CASSISGKLTATEAFF
once | TRBV2 | CASNPLLAGTDTQYF
once | TRBV30 | CAWTTGQGYNQPQHF
few | TRBV6-1 | CAIQDTPISYEQYF
- | TRBV19 | CASSSRRTSGGNEQFF
- | TRBV5-1 | CASSFEGQAKNIQYF
- | TRBV10-3 | CAISEQTSGVGETQYF
- | TRBV6-6 | CASSTGTGSFQPQHF
once | TRBV5-1 | CASSLTSGSTGELFF
- | TRBV5-1 | CASKPGQGTDTQYF
- | TRBV11-3 | CASSITLWDNGNTIYF
- | TRBV21-1 | CASGTCGAEAFF
- | TRBV30 | CAWSPINRDKRTQYF
- | TRBV29-1 | CSVVAGATDTQYF
- | TRBV4-1 | CASSQEGWGGTTPDTRYF
- | TRBV4-2 | CASSQGAGVTEKLFF
few | TRBV5-4 | CASSLLLGSYEQYF
once | TRBV4-1 | CASSQGLAAGGEQFF
- | TRBV7-9 | CASSLERGGYYGYTF
- | TRBV9 | CASSSQGAGGNTIYF
- | TRBV29-1 | CSVGFGRENTQYF
- | TRBV7-6 | CASSLAAGTYEQYF
- | TRBV29-1 | CSGSGRAVETQYF
- | TRBV7-2 | CASSPSNYNSPLHF
- | TRBV9 | CASSVDIGAREQYF
- | TRBV14 | CASSHADPSGASSYEQYF
- | TRBV19 | CASSDRGIWNQPQHF
- | TRBV9 | CASSVEGPRQGEQYF
few | TRBV11-2 | CASSPSRVYGYTF
- | TRBV28 | CASSPTGLANYGYTF
- | TRBV5-1 | CASSLQAGMNTEAFF
once | TRBV2 | CASRPRVGWPQHF
- | TRBV7-8 | CASSLVSWQYEQYF
- | TRBV14 | CASSQDMAFTDTQYF
- | TRBV5-1 | CASSAGTGISTDTQYF
few | TRBV7-8 | CASSLARLGTGMYEQYF
- | TRBV11-2 | CASSSQRYEQYF
- | TRBV9 | CASSPAGLLDEQYF
- | TRBV2 | CASTKRGAGGELFF